One and the same sample provided the 32 T cell receptor beta chains below, sequenced in a study of chemoradiotherapy in HPV16-positive cancers. Assay: immunoSEQ multiplex PCR; the TCRdb copy retains only in-frame clones and omits some. The sample shows roughly 2,400 clones, about four fifths of them seen only once. Sequencing used tumor tissue, obtained from a patient who underwent chemoradiotherapy. These TCRs come from a human donor with HPV-associated anogenital cancer.

V is TRBV6-5 and J is TRBJ1-6, with 8 nucleotides matching TRBD1. Germline V gene sequence: CDR1 MNHEY, CDR2 SVGAGI. The CDR3 totals 14 residues. Trimming removed 8 bases from V and 9 bases from J; junction bases left unmatched: 9. Here the CDR3 reads CASGLRGPFSPLHF. CDR3 coding DNA: TGTGCCAGCGGCCTCAGGGGGCCCTTTTCACCCCTCCACTTT.

This chain connects TRBV4-1 to TRBJ2-1; 10 positions match TRBD2. Germline V gene sequence: CDR1 MGHRA, CDR2 YSYEKL. With 4 bases clipped from V and 7 bases from J, the junction kept 7 bases outside the gene matches. This CDR3 region has 15 residues. CDR3 amino acids: CASSLEREGRNEQFF. In nucleotides, the CDR3 is TGCGCCAGCAGCCTCGAGCGGGAGGGCCGGAATGAGCAGTTCTTC.

The rearrangement links TRBV11-2 to TRBJ2-1; 9 nucleotides align to TRBD1. CDR3 length: 16 amino acids. The V segment lost 4 bases and the J segment 10 bases; nucleotides outside the gene matches: 14. Looked up from germline, CDR1 is SGHAT and CDR2 is FQNNGV. As DNA, the CDR3 is TGTGCCAGCAGCTCATACGGGACAGGGATCTCCGGGGAGCAGTTCTTC. It codes for CASSSYGTGISGEQFF.

The CDR3 sequence is CASSLYQETQYF. CDR3 nucleotide sequence: TGTGCCAGCAGCTTGTACCAAGAGACCCAGTACTTC. The V call is TRBV4-2, the J call TRBJ2-5; no clear D gene. Germline lookup yields CDR1 LGHNA and CDR2 YNFKEQ. Trimming removed 5 bases at V and 0 bases at J, with 4 bases between. The CDR3 spans 12 residues.

V and J are TRBV11-2 and TRBJ1-1; D call uncertain. CDR1 and CDR2 (germline): SGHAT, FQNNGV. This CDR3 is 15 amino acids long. Trimming removed 5 bases at V and 5 bases at J, with 18 bases between. In nucleotides, the CDR3 is TGTGCCAGCAGCGTCCAGCTTGTTATGGGGACTGAAGCTTTCTTT. It encodes CASSVQLVMGTEAFF.

The rearrangement joins TRBV2 to TRBJ1-1, with 7 bases that match TRBD1. This CDR3 has 13 residues. Germline loops: CDR1 SNHLY, CDR2 FYNNEI. J gave up 1 base and V 8 bases, and 4 bases lay outside the gene matches. This chain's CDR3 is CASVRDRNTEAFF. The CDR3, as DNA: TGTGCCAGCGTCCGGGACAGGAACACTGAAGCTTTCTTT.

The chain links TRBV28 to TRBJ2-5; 13 bases are shared with TRBD2. Germline CDR1 is MDHEN and CDR2 is SYDVKM. Trimming removed 5 bases from V and 0 bases from J; junction bases left unmatched: 6. This CDR3 contains 17 residues. Here the CDR3 DNA reads TGTGCCAGCAGTCTAGGACTAGCGGGGGCCAACCAAGAGACCCAGTACTTC. It is translated as CASSLGLAGANQETQYF.

This chain uses TRBV6-6 with TRBJ1-1; tentatively, D is TRBD1 (6 bases). The CDR3 sequence is 14 residues long. V dropped 0 bases and J dropped 1 base, with 6 bases sitting between them. CDR1 is MNHNY and CDR2 is SVGAGI in the germline V gene (reference sequence). The CDR3 region is CASSYSTGNTEAFF. The CDR3 nucleotides are TGTGCCAGCAGTTACTCGACAGGGAACACTGAAGCTTTCTTT.

The rearrangement joins TRBV6-6 to TRBJ2-2; tentative D call: TRBD1 (6 bases). This CDR3 comprises 15 residues. CDR1 is MNHNY, CDR2 SVGAGI, per germline (reference sequence). V lost 7 bases to trimming and J lost 0 bases, with 12 bases between them. CDR3 DNA: TGTGCCAGCACCTGGGACACTTCGAACACCGGGGAGCTGTTTTTT. Amino acids: CASTWDTSNTGELFF.

This clone was counted a single time. This chain joins TRBV28 and TRBJ1-6, with D perhaps matching TRBD1 (5 bases). V lost 6 bases and J lost 7, with 19 bases in between. CDR3 length: 16 amino acids. The germline V gene has CDR1 MDHEN and CDR2 SYDVKM. The CDR3 is CASSRTLLRANSPLHF. CDR3 sequence (DNA): TGTGCCAGCAGCCGGACATTACTTAGGGCGAATTCACCCCTCCACTTT. Looking up the rest from reference TRBV28 and TRBJ1-6 gives the full variable domain: DVKVTQSSRYLVKRTGEKVFLECVQDMDHENMFWYRQDPGLGLRLIYFSYDVKMKEKGDIPEGYSVSREKKERFSLILESASTNQTSMYLCASSRTLLRANSPLHFGNGTRLTVT.

The chain joins TRBV6-1 to TRBJ2-5; TRBD1 matches 10 bases. This CDR3 has 15 residues. Germline V gives CDR1 MNHNS, CDR2 SASEGT. The V gene end was trimmed by 6 bases and the J gene end by 2 bases; junction bases not matched to a gene: 6. DNA of the CDR3: TGTGCCAGCAGAGGCGGACAGGGGGGTCAAGAGACCCAGTACTTC. It translates to CASRGGQGGQETQYF.

This chain joins TRBV21-1 and TRBJ2-1; TRBD2, the table's D call, was not compared with the DNA. TRBV21-1 is annotated as a pseudogene. The CDR3 length is 18 residues. In DNA form, the CDR3 reads TGTGCCAGCAGCAAGCTGGTGTGTCCTAGCGGGAGTTACAATGAGCAGTTCTTC. It encodes CASSKLVCPSGSYNEQFF.

This clone has only one observation. The rearrangement links TRBV5-1 to TRBJ2-7; D not resolved. This CDR3 comprises 14 residues. Trimming removed 1 base from V and 2 bases from J, with 10 bases in between. CDR1 and CDR2 from the germline V gene are SGHRS and YFSETQ. The CDR3 DNA is TGCGCCAGCAGCTTGAACACTCCGCCCTACGAGCAGTACTTC. It yields the protein CASSLNTPPYEQYF.

This sequence joins TRBV9 and TRBJ2-7; 11 nucleotides match TRBD1. Germline CDR1 SGDLS, CDR2 YYNGEE. The V segment lost 2 bases and the J segment 1 base; nucleotides outside the gene matches: 5. This CDR3 contains 16 residues. The CDR3 loop reads CASSVKWDRGSYEQYF. CDR3 DNA: TGTGCCAGCAGCGTGAAGTGGGACAGGGGGTCCTACGAGCAGTACTTC.

This clone appeared a single time. The junction departs from germline at one end; a sequencing error may be responsible. The chain has TRBV6-1 and TRBJ2-1; 12 bases are shared with TRBD2. The CDR3 totals 15 residues. From germline, CDR1 is MNHNS and CDR2 SASEGT. The CDR3, as DNA: TGTGCCAGCAGAGAAGGACTAGCGGGGAGGAATGAGCAGTTCTTC. It codes for CASREGLAGRNEQFF.

The V call is TRBV6-6, the J call TRBJ1-1, with D perhaps matching TRBD1 (5 bases). Germline lookup yields CDR1 MNHNY and CDR2 SVGAGI (reference sequence). V was pared by 4 bases and J by 2 bases, with 14 bases between. The length of the CDR3 is 15 residues. CDR3 sequence reads: CASSWSDRLNTEAFF. DNA of the CDR3: TGTGCCAGCAGTTGGTCAGACAGACTAAACACTGAAGCTTTCTTT.

CDR3 sequence (DNA): TGTGCCAGCAGCTTCAGTACTGGAAACACCATATATTTT. This encodes CASSFSTGNTIYF. The chain links TRBV7-9 to TRBJ1-3; D not resolved. Germline CDR1 SEHNR, CDR2 FQNEAQ (reference sequence). V lost 3 bases, J lost 2 bases, and 5 bases lay in between. This CDR3 has 13 residues.

The V and J genes are TRBV5-4 and TRBJ1-1, with 8 positions matching TRBD1. The J segment lost 7 bases and the V segment lost 4 bases, leaving 6 bases of the junction unmatched. The length of the CDR3 is 13 residues. CDR1 is SGHNT, CDR2 YYREEE, per germline (reference sequence). CDR3 protein: CASSTGQGSEAFF. The CDR3 region has the DNA TGTGCCAGCAGCACCGGACAGGGAAGTGAAGCTTTCTTT.

This chain uses TRBV27 with TRBJ1-5; a weak D match, TRBD1 (6 bases). Between the trimmed V and J ends, which lost 4 bases and 6 bases, there was a span of 16 bases. Germline loops: CDR1 MNHEY, CDR2 SMNVEV (reference sequence). CDR3 length: 15 amino acids. CDR3 coding DNA: TGTGCCAGCAGTTCTAACAGGGAAGAAGGTCAGCCCCAGCATTTT. It encodes CASSSNREEGQPQHF.

The chain has TRBV10-1 and TRBJ2-3; 9 positions agree with TRBD1. J gave up 6 bases and V 3 bases, and 16 bases lay outside the gene matches. The CDR3 runs to 18 residues. CDR1 is WNHNN, CDR2 SYGVQD, per germline (reference sequence). Written as DNA, the CDR3 is TGCGCCAGCAGTGAATCCCTCCCGGGACAGGGCCGTCCGGATACGCAGTATTTT. It yields the protein CASSESLPGQGRPDTQYF.

The V call is TRBV19, the J call TRBJ2-1, with TRBD1 identical over 7 bases. CDR1 LNHDA and CDR2 SQIVND come from the germline V gene (reference sequence). The CDR3 is made up of 12 amino acids. Trimming cost V 4 bases and J 16 bases; bases outside gene matches: 10. The chain's CDR3 is CASSRQGGAEFF. Written as DNA, the CDR3 is TGTGCCAGTAGTAGACAGGGTGGTGCGGAATTCTTC.

The table lists this clone with a few counts. This sequence joins TRBV20-1 and TRBJ2-7, with no clear D. The CDR3 is 11 residues long. CDR1 DFQATT and CDR2 SNEGSKA come from the germline V gene (reference sequence). V lost 7 bases, J lost 3 bases, and 10 bases lay in between. CDR3 amino acids: CSVATVYEQYF. As DNA, the CDR3 is TGCAGTGTCGCAACCGTCTACGAGCAGTACTTC.

This chain links TRBV4-1 with TRBJ1-2, with TRBD1 identical over 9 bases. There are 18 residues in the CDR3. V lost 0 bases and J lost 2; bases outside the gene matches: 10. CDR1 is MGHRA and CDR2 is YSYEKL in the germline V gene. DNA of the CDR3: TGCGCCAGCAGCCAAGATCCGGGACAGGGCCTTTCCAACTATGGCTACACCTTC. Its protein product is CASSQDPGQGLSNYGYTF.

The DNA for the CDR3 is TGCGCCAGCAGCCACCGTGACTTAAGGGACATTCAGTACTTC. It is translated as CASSHRDLRDIQYF. The chain recombines TRBV4-1 with TRBJ2-4; no reliable D call. From germline, CDR1 is MGHRA and CDR2 YSYEKL. V gave up 3 bases and J gave up 8 bases, with 14 bases separating them. The CDR3 loop spans 14 amino acids.

In its sample, this clone was seen a few times. The gene calls are TRBV2 and TRBJ2-3; D uncertain. V was shortened by 6 bases and J by 6 bases, with 7 bases between the two germline ends. The V gene's germline CDR1 is SNHLY and CDR2 FYNNEI. The CDR3 runs 11 residues. In DNA form, the CDR3 reads TGTGCCAGCAGGGACCGGGATACGCAGTATTTT. Amino acid sequence: CASRDRDTQYF.

This sequence joins TRBV28 and TRBJ2-3; the D gene is possibly TRBD2 (5 bases). With 7 bases removed from V and 4 bases from J, the gap between germline ends came to 18 bases. Germline-derived CDR1 and CDR2 are MDHEN and SYDVKM. The CDR3 spans 15 residues. The CDR3 DNA reads as TGTGCCAGCATCATGGGGTCTGGAGGAGCAGATACGCAGTATTTT. It translates to CASIMGSGGADTQYF.

The V and J genes are TRBV5-1 and TRBJ1-3, with D hard to call. V lost 6 bases, J lost 5 bases, and 15 bases lay in between. The CDR3 contains 14 residues. CDR1 is SGHRS, CDR2 YFSETQ, per germline. The CDR3 sequence is CASTPPGARNTIYF. CDR3 nucleotides: TGCGCCAGCACCCCTCCCGGCGCGCGAAACACCATATATTTT. The variable domain in full, with the rest retrieved from reference TRBV5-1 and TRBJ1-3, is KAGVTQTPRYLIKTRGQQVTLSCSPISGHRSVSWYQQTPGQGLQFLFEYFSETQRNKGNFPGRFSGRQFSNSRSEMNVSTLELGDSALYLCASTPPGARNTIYFGEGSWLTVV.

The chain uses TRBV11-3 and TRBJ2-7; 13 bases are shared with TRBD2. The V and J ends lost 4 bases and 3 bases, in that order; junction bases with no gene match: 3. This CDR3 has 15 residues. Germline V CDR1 and CDR2: SGHNT, YENEEA. The CDR3 bases are TGTGCCAGCAGCTCGACTAGCGGGGGGATCTACGAGCAGTACTTC. Amino acids: CASSSTSGGIYEQYF.

The chain joins TRBV6-1 to TRBJ2-1, with unresolved D. The CDR3 has 13 amino acids. Germline V lookup: CDR1 MNHNS, CDR2 SASEGT. Trimming pared 1 base from V and 5 bases from J, leaving 6 bases between. The CDR3: CASSEGENNEQFF. The CDR3 bases are TGTGCCAGCAGTGAAGGTGAAAACAATGAGCAGTTCTTC.

The J gene is TRBJ1-5, the V gene TRBV6-1; no definite D call. The CDR3 covers 12 residues. The V gene lost 6 bases and the J gene lost 3 bases, with 6 bases spanning the gap. The germline V gene encodes CDR1 MNHNS and CDR2 SASEGT. CDR3 region: CASSRDNQPQHF. Here the CDR3 DNA reads TGTGCCAGCAGCCGGGACAATCAGCCCCAGCATTTT.

The rearrangement links TRBV6-5 to TRBJ2-7; 11 nucleotides agree with TRBD2. After removal of 4 bases from V and 5 bases from J, the junction contained 7 bases not matched to a gene. CDR1 and CDR2 (germline): MNHEY, SVGAGI. CDR3 length: 15 amino acids. The CDR3 DNA is TGTGCCAGCAGTTCCATAGCGGGAGGGCCCGACGAGCAGTACTTC. This sequence encodes CASSSIAGGPDEQYF.

The V and J genes are TRBV30 and TRBJ1-1; no clear D. The CDR3 consists of 12 residues. Germline CDR1 GTSNPN, CDR2 SVGIG (reference sequence). The germline V and J ends were trimmed by 4 bases and 7 bases, with 13 bases remaining between them. The CDR3 coding sequence is TGTGCCTGGAATGGGCAGGTCGGTGAAGCTTTCTTT. As protein: CAWNGQVGEAFF.